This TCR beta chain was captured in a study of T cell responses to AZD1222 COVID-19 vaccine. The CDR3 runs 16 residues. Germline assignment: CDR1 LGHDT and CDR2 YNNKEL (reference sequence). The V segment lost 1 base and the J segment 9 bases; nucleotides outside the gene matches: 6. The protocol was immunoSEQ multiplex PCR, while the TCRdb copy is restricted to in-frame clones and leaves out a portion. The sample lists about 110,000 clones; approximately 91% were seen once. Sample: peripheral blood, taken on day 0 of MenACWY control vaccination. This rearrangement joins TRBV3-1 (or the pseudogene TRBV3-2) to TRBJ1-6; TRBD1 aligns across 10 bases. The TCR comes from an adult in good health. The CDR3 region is CASSQVPTGGFSPLHF. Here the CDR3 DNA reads TGTGCCAGCAGCCAAGTTCCGACAGGGGGCTTTTCACCCCTCCACTTT.